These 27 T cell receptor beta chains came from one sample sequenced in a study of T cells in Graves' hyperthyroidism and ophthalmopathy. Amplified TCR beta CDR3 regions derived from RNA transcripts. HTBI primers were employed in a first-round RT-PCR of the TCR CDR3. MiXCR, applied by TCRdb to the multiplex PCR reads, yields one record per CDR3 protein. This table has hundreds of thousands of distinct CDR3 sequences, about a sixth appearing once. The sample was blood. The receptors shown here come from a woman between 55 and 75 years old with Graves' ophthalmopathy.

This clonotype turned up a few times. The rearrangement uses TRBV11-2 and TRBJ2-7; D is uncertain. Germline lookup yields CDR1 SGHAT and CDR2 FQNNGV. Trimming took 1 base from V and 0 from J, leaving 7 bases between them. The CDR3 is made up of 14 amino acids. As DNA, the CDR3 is TGTGCCAGCAGCTTAGGTCCCAACTCCTACGAGCAGTACTTC. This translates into CASSLGPNSYEQYF.

The CDR3 is CAWSKTGSTGELFF. CDR3 DNA sequence: TGTGCCTGGAGCAAGACAGGGAGCACCGGGGAGCTGTTTTTT. V usage is TRBV30 and J usage is TRBJ2-2, with 7 bases aligning to TRBD1. CDR1 and CDR2 from the germline V gene are GTSNPN and SVGIG (reference sequence). V dropped 3 bases and J dropped 4; count of bases not matched to a gene: 5. The CDR3 contains 14 residues.

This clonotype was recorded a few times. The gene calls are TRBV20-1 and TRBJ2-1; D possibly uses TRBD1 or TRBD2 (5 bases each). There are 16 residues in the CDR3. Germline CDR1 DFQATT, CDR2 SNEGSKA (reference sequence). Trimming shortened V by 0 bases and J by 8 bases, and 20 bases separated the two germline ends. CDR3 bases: TGCAGTGCTAGAGACGGGGACCCTGACCCAGCCCATGAGCAGTTCTTC. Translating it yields CSARDGDPDPAHEQFF.

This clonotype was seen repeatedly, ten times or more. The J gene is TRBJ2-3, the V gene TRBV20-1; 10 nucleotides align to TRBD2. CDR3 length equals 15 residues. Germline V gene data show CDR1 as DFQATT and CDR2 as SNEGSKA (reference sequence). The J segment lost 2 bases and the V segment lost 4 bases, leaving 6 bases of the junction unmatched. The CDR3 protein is CSAILAGGPTDTQYF. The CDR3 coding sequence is TGCAGTGCTATTTTAGCGGGGGGCCCCACAGATACGCAGTATTTT.

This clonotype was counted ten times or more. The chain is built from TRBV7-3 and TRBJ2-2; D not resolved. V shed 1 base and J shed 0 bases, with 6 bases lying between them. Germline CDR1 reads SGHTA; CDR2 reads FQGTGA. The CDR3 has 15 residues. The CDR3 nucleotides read TGTGCCAGCAGCTTAAACGCCGCGAACACCGGGGAGCTGTTTTTT. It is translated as CASSLNAANTGELFF.

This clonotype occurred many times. CDR3 nucleotide sequence: TGTGCCAGCAAGGTGTCGGAAAAAGAGACCCAGTACTTC. It yields the protein CASKVSEKETQYF. V is TRBV5-4 and J is TRBJ2-5; D gene ambiguous. The germline gives CDR1 SGHNT, CDR2 YYREEE (reference sequence). V was shortened by 6 bases and J by 3 bases, with 12 bases between the two germline ends. This CDR3 has 13 residues.

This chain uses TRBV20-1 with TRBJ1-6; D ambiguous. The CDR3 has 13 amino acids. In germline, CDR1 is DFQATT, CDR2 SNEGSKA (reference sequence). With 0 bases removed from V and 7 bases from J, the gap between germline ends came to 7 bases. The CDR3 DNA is TGCAGTGCTAGAGATCAGCCGAATTCACCCCTCCACTTT. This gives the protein CSARDQPNSPLHF.

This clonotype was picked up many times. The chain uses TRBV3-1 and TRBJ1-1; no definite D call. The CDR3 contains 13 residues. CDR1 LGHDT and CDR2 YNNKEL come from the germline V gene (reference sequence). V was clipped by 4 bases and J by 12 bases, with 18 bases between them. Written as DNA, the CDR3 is TGTGCCAGCAGCCCTACAGAGCAGACTTCGTCTTTCTTT. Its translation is CASSPTEQTSSFF.

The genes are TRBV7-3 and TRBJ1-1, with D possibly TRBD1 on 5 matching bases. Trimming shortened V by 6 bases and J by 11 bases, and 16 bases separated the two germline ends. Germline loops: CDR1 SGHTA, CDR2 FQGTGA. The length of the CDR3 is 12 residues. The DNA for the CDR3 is TGTGCCAGCAGTGAATGGGAGGGGCAGGCTTTCTTT. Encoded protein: CASSEWEGQAFF.

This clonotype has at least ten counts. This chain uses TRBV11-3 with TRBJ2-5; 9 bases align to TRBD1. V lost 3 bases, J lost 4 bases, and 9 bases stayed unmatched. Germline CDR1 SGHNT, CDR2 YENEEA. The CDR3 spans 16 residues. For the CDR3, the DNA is TGTGCCAGCAGCTTCGGATTGGGGACAGGGATAGAGACCCAGTACTTC. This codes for CASSFGLGTGIETQYF.

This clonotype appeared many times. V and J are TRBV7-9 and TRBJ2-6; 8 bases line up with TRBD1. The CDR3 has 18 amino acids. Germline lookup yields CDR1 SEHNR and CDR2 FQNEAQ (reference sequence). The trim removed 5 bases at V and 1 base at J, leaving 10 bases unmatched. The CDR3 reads CASSALFWDRSGANVLTF. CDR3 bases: TGTGCCAGCAGCGCCTTGTTTTGGGACAGGTCTGGGGCCAACGTCCTGACTTTC.

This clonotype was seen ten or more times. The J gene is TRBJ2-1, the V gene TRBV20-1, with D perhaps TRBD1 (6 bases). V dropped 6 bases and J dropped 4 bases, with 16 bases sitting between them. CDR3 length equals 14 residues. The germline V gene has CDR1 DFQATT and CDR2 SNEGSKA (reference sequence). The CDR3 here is CSAQQGKTYNEQFF. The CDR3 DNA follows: TGCAGTGCCCAACAGGGAAAAACTTACAATGAGCAGTTCTTC.

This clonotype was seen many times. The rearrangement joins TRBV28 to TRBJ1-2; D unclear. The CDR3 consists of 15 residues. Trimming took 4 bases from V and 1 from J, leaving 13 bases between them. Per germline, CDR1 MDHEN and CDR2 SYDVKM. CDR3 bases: TGTGCCAGCAGTTCCCCGTCTGGGGATAACTATGGCTACACCTTC. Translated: CASSSPSGDNYGYTF.

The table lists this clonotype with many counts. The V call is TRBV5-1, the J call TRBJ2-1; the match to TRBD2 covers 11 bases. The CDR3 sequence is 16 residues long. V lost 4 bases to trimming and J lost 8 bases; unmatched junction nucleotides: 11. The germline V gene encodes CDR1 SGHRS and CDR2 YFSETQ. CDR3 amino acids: CASSRGLAELGDEQFF. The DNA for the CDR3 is TGCGCCAGCAGCAGGGGACTAGCGGAGCTAGGGGATGAGCAGTTCTTC.

The CDR3 sequence is CSARDVNRDNSPLHF. The CDR3 nucleotides read TGCAGTGCTAGAGACGTTAATCGGGATAATTCACCCCTCCACTTT. The gene calls are TRBV20-1 and TRBJ1-6; no reliable D call. The CDR3 sequence is 15 residues long. Germline values: CDR1 DFQATT, CDR2 SNEGSKA (reference sequence). The germline V and J ends were trimmed by 0 bases and 5 bases, with 11 bases remaining between them.

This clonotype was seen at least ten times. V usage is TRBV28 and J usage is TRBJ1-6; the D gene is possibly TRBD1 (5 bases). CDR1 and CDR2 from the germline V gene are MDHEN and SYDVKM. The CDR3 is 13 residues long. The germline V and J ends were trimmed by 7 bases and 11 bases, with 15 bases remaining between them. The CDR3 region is CASMDLRGTPLHF. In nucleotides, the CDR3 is TGTGCCAGCATGGATCTAAGGGGTACACCCCTCCACTTT.

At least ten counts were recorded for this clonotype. CDR3 coding DNA: TGTGCCAGCTCACCCCAGGGCGCTGGGTCCTACAATGAGCAGTTCTTC. Its translation is CASSPQGAGSYNEQFF. The chain carries TRBV18 and TRBJ2-1; D might be TRBD1 (5 bases). Germline V gene sequence: CDR1 KGHSH, CDR2 LQKENI. Trimming pared 3 bases from V and 1 base from J, leaving 13 bases between. The CDR3 is 16 amino acids.

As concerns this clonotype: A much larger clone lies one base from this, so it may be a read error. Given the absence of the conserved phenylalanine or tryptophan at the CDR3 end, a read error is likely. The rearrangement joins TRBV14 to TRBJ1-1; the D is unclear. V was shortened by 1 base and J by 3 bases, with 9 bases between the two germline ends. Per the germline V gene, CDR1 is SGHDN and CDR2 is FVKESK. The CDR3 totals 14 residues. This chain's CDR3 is CASSQASGYTEAFV. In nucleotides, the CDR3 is TGTGCCAGCAGCCAAGCTAGCGGCTACACTGAAGCTTTCGTT.

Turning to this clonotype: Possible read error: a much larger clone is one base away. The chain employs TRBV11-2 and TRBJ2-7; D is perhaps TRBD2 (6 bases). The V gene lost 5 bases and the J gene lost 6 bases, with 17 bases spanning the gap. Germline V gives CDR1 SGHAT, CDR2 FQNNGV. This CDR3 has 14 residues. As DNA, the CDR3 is TGTGCCAGCAGCCCCGGGAGCAGGCCCATCGAGCAGTACTTC. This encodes CASSPGSRPIEQYF.

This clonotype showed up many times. CDR3 sequence: CSASESGRRQFF. The DNA of the CDR3 is TGCAGTGCTAGTGAGTCCGGGAGGCGCCAGTTCTTC. V usage is TRBV20-1 and J usage is TRBJ2-1; 7 bases agree with TRBD2. V shed 3 bases and J 13 bases; nucleotides not matched to a gene: 9. This CDR3 region has 12 residues. Looked up from germline, CDR1 is DFQATT and CDR2 is SNEGSKA (reference sequence).

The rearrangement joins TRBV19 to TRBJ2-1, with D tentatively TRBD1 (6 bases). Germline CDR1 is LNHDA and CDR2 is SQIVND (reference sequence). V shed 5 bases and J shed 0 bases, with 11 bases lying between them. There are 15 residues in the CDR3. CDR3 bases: TGTGCCAGTAGTGCCACAGGGAGCTCCTACAATGAGCAGTTCTTC. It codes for CASSATGSSYNEQFF. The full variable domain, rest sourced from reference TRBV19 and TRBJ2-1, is DGGITQSPKYLFRKEGQNVTLSCEQNLNHDAMYWYRQDPGQGLRLIYYSQIVNDFQKGDIAEGYSVSREKKESFPLTVTSAQKNPTAFYLCASSATGSSYNEQFFGPGTRLTVL.

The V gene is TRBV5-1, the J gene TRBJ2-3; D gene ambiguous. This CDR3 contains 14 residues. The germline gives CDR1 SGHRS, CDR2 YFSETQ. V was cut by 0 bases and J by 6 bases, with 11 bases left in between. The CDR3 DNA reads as TGCGCCAGCAGCTTGGACGGAGCTGGGGATACGCAGTATTTT. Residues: CASSLDGAGDTQYF.

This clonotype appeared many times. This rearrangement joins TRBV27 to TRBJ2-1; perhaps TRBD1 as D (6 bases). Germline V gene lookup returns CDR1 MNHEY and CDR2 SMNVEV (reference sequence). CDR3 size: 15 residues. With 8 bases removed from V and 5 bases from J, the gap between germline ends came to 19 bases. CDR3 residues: CASRPDQGLHNEQFF. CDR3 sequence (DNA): TGTGCCAGCCGCCCCGATCAGGGGTTGCACAATGAGCAGTTCTTC.

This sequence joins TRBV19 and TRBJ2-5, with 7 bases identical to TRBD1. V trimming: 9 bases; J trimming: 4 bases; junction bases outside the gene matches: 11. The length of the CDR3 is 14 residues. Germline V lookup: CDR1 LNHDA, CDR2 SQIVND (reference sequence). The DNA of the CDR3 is TGTGCCAGCCACCCGGACAGGCAGGGAGAGACCCAGTACTTC. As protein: CASHPDRQGETQYF.

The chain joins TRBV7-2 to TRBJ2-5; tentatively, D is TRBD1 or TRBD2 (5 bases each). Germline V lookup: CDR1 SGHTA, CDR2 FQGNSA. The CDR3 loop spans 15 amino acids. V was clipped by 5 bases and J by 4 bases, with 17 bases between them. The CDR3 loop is CASSPGTGRPETQYF. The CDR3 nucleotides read TGTGCCAGCAGCCCAGGGACGGGCCGACCAGAGACCCAGTACTTC.

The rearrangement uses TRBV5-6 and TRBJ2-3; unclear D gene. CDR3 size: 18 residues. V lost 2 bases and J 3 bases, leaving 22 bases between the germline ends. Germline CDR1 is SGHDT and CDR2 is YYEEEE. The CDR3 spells CASSLGRGTHLNTDTQYF. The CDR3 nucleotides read TGTGCCAGCAGCTTAGGTCGCGGAACTCACTTGAATACAGATACGCAGTATTTT.

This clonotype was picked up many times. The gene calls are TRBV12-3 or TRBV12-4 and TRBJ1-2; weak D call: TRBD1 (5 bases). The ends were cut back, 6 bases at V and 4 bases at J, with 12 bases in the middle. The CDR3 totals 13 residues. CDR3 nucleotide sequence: TGTGCCAGCAGCCAGGGACGGGGCTATGGCTACACCTTC. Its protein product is CASSQGRGYGYTF.